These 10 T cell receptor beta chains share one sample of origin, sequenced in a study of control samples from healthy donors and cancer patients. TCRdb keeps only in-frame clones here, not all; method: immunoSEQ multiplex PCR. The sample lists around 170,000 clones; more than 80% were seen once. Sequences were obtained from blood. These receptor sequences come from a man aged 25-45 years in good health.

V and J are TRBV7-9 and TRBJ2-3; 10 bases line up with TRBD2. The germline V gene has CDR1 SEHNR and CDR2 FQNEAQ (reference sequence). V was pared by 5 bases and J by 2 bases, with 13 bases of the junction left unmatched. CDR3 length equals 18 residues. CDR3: CASSPVSVLAGFTDTQYF. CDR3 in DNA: TGTGCCAGCAGCCCAGTTTCGGTACTAGCGGGATTCACAGATACGCAGTATTTT.

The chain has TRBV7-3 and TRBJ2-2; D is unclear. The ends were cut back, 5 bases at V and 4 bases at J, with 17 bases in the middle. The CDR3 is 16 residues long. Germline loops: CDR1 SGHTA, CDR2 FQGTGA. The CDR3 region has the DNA TGTGCCAGCAGCCAAGTACCGGCTGGAAGCACCGGGGAGCTGTTTTTT. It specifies CASSQVPAGSTGELFF.

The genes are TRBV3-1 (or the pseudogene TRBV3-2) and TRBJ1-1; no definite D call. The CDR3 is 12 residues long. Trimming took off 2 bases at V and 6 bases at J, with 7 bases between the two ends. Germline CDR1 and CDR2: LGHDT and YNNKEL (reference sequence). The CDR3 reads CASSQTKAEAFF. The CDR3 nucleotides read TGTGCCAGCAGCCAAACAAAGGCTGAAGCTTTCTTT.

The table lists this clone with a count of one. CDR3 sequence reads: CSASRRSDPLDTQYF. Written as DNA, the CDR3 is TGCAGTGCTAGTAGGCGGTCAGACCCCCTGGATACGCAGTATTTT. V is TRBV20-1 and J is TRBJ2-3; no firm D call. Germline assignment: CDR1 DFQATT and CDR2 SNEGSKA (reference sequence). V lost 3 bases, J lost 6 bases, and 19 bases lay in between. The CDR3 loop spans 15 amino acids.

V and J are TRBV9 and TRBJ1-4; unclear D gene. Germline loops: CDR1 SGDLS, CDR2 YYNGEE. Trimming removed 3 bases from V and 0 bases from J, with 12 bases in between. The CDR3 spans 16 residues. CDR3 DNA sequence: TGTGCCAGCAGCGCCCGATTCGGCTCAACTAATGAAAAACTGTTTTTT. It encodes CASSARFGSTNEKLFF.

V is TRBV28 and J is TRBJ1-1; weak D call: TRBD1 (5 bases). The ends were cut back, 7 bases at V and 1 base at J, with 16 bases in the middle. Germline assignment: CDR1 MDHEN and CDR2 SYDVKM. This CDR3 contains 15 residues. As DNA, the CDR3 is TGTGCCAGCAACGCACCGGGACGAAGGAACACTGAAGCTTTCTTT. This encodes CASNAPGRRNTEAFF. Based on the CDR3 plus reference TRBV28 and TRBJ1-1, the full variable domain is DVKVTQSSRYLVKRTGEKVFLECVQDMDHENMFWYRQDPGLGLRLIYFSYDVKMKEKGDIPEGYSVSREKKERFSLILESASTNQTSMYLCASNAPGRRNTEAFFGQGTRLTVV.

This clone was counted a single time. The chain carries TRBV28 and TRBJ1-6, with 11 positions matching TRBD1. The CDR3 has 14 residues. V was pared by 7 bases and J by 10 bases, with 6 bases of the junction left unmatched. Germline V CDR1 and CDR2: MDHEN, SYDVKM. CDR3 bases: TGTGCCAGCACCCGGACAGGGGGCGGGTCACCCCTCCACTTT. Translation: CASTRTGGGSPLHF.

The CDR3 nucleotides are TGTGCCAGCAGTTACCGGACAGGGAACACTGAAGCTTTCTTT. This codes for CASSYRTGNTEAFF. The chain carries TRBV6-5 and TRBJ1-1; 7 bases are shared with TRBD1. The CDR3 covers 14 residues. Unmatched junction bases numbered 1, after V lost 2 bases and J lost 1 base. Germline loops: CDR1 MNHEY, CDR2 SVGAGI.

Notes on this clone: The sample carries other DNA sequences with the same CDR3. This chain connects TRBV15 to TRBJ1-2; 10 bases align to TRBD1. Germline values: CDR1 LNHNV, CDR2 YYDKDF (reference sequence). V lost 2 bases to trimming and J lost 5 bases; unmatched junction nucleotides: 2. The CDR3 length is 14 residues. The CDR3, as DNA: TGTGCCACCAGCAGAAGGACAGGGGGTTATGGCTACACCTTC. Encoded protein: CATSRRTGGYGYTF.

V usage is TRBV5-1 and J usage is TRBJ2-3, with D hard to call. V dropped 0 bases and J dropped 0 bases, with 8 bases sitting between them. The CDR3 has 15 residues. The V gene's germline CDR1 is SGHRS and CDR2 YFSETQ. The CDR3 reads CASSLEQPSTDTQYF. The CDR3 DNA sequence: TGCGCCAGCAGCTTGGAACAGCCTAGCACAGATACGCAGTATTTT.